This T cell receptor (beta chain) was recovered during a study of blood T cells in healthy people across ages. Regarding the study as a whole: Because donor CMV status was unknown, expanded clonotype changes were possibly confounded.

This clonotype appeared a few times. Its antigen is not known. A sample-barcoded 5' primer and a J-beta primer mix were used in a second PCR of roughly 6 to 12 cycles. MiXCR was run by TCRdb on the 5' RACE reads, yielding one entry per CDR3 protein. The profile shows hundreds of thousands of distinct CDR3 sequences, around three fifths of them singletons. Sequenced: blood. This receptor was identified in a man between 35 and 55 years old in good health.

CDR3 in DNA: TGCAGTGCTAGATTGCCAGGGAGAGCGTACTACGAGCAGTACTTC. It specifies CSARLPGRAYYEQYF. The chain employs TRBV20-1 and TRBJ2-7; D may match TRBD1 or TRBD2 (5 bases each). V was cut by 2 bases and J by 3 bases, with 17 bases left in between. The CDR3 is made up of 15 amino acids. The germline V gene encodes CDR1 DFQATT and CDR2 SNEGSKA (reference sequence).